This record looks at one T cell receptor (beta chain) sequence and its context. The data were obtained in a study of shared clonotypes between healthy human individuals. Replicate PCRs from sorted subsets contained 200 ng DNA, which is roughly 30,000 T cell genomes. This table comes from immunoSEQ multiplex PCR, and its TCRdb copy is limited to in-frame clones, with some not included. The top ten hold less than 25% of the sample, which has roughly 890,000 clones, more than 85% seen once. Naive-designated CD8 cells lacked CD45RO, were positively enriched for CCR7, and omitted terminally differentiated effector memory CD45RA+ cells. This CDR3 has 18 residues. V was clipped by 3 bases and J by 0 bases, with 19 bases between them. From germline, CDR1 is SEHNR and CDR2 FQNEAQ (reference sequence).

The V and J genes are TRBV7-9 and TRBJ2-3; D is perhaps TRBD2 (5 bases). The sequence came from a man younger than 40 in good health. The sample consisted of naive CD8+ T cells sorted from blood. The DNA of the CDR3 is TGTGCCAGCAGCTTGAGGGCCAGTGTCGGTACTAGCACAGATACGCAGTATTTT. Translated: CASSLRASVGTSTDTQYF. The variable domain in full, with the rest retrieved from reference TRBV7-9 and TRBJ2-3, is DTGVSQNPRHKITKRGQNVTFRCDPISEHNRLYWYRQTLGQGPEFLTYFQNEAQLEKSRLLSDRFSAERPKGSFSTLEIQRTEQGDSAMYLCASSLRASVGTSTDTQYFGPGTRLTVL.